The clone carrying this T cell receptor (beta chain) was counted a single time. The antigen is unknown. The data belong to a study of Ad26.COV2.S vaccination and SARS-CoV-2 variants. V shed 1 base and J 14 bases; nucleotides not matched to a gene: 3. The CDR3 sequence is 12 residues long. The germline gives CDR1 SEHNR, CDR2 FQNEAQ (reference sequence). Specified treatment: approximately 18 received Ad26.COV2.S at low or high dose, single or two shots; roughly five received placebo; per-sample allocation not given. Sample collection was performed on day 63 after the first vaccine or placebo injection. A Boston adult aged 18-55 years was the donor. Spike of the Wuhan-strain SARS-CoV-2 was expressed by an Ad26 vector, which formed the vaccine. Profiling relied on immunoSEQ multiplex PCR, and the TCRdb table lists in-frame clones only, not all of them. Among fewer than 500,000 clones listed, 89% were seen once.

Findings and limits, study-wide: Substantial breadth was reported for post-vaccination spike-specific CD8+ and CD4+ T cells.

The source was peripheral blood, collected in a trial of Ad26.COV2.S vaccine versus placebo. This clonotype was sampled from a person aged 18-60 years who received the Ad26.COV2.S COVID-19 vaccine or a placebo. V is TRBV7-9 and J is TRBJ2-1, with 9 bases fitting TRBD1. CDR3 nucleotide sequence: TGTGCCAGCAGCTTAGGGGGACAGGGAAAGTTCTTC. Its translation: CASSLGGQGKFF.